The 21 T cell receptor beta chains given below trace back to one sample, sequenced in a study of memory B cells and T cells in multiple sclerosis. No antigen is known for these receptors. CFSE-dim autoproliferating and CFSE-high non-proliferating T cells from unstimulated culture were sequenced separately. Roughly 4.5x10^7 CFSE-labeled PBMCs were cultured around 7 days unstimulated, then replicate wells were pooled. Some clones are missing from TCRdb's copy, which holds only in-frame ones; the method was immunoSEQ multiplex PCR. The table records about 46,000 clones, about 80% of them present only once. The specimen was PBMCs from blood kept in culture. Receptors were obtained from a human donor with multiple sclerosis.

The chain links TRBV27 to TRBJ2-1; 9 nucleotides agree with TRBD2. V gave up 0 bases and J gave up 5 bases; unmatched junction bases: 5. The germline CDR1 and CDR2 sequences are MNHEY and SMNVEV (reference sequence). The CDR3 spans 16 residues. The CDR3 reads CASSLSSSGGNNEQFF. The DNA for the CDR3 is TGTGCCAGCAGTTTATCGAGTAGCGGGGGAAACAATGAGCAGTTCTTC.

Only one count was recorded for this clone. The chain has TRBV5-1 and TRBJ1-1; 8 bases fit TRBD1. Germline-derived CDR1 and CDR2 are SGHRS and YFSETQ. The V segment lost 5 bases and the J segment 5 bases; nucleotides outside the gene matches: 8. The CDR3 is 14 amino acids. The CDR3 sequence is CASSHGTGGTEAFF. The CDR3 bases are TGCGCCAGCAGTCATGGGACAGGCGGGACTGAAGCTTTCTTT.

The J gene is TRBJ2-7, the V gene TRBV2; D remains unclear. CDR1 and CDR2 from the germline V gene are SNHLY and FYNNEI. CDR3 length: 14 residues. Trimming took off 8 bases at V and 7 bases at J, with 21 bases between the two ends. In DNA form, the CDR3 reads TGTGCCAGCGCTCCGCCGGGTCTCTCCTGGGAGCAGTACTTC. This gives the protein CASAPPGLSWEQYF.

The chain carries TRBV30 and TRBJ2-7, with 10 bases identical to TRBD1. CDR1 is GTSNPN and CDR2 is SVGIG in the germline V gene (reference sequence). V was pared by 4 bases and J by 4 bases, with 10 bases of the junction left unmatched. The CDR3 sequence is 15 residues long. The CDR3 DNA reads TGTGCCTGGAACACCGGGACAGGGGTATATTACGAGCAGTACTTC. Translated, it gives CAWNTGTGVYYEQYF.

This clone was counted once. This chain uses TRBV10-3 with TRBJ1-1, with 7 nucleotides matching TRBD1. The ends lost 5 bases at V and 3 bases at J; junction bases unmatched: 6. The germline CDR1 and CDR2 sequences are ENHRY and SYGVKD. This CDR3 is 14 amino acids long. CDR3 coding DNA: TGTGCCATCAGTCAGACAGGGTTGGACACTGAAGCTTTCTTT. Its protein product is CAISQTGLDTEAFF.

In DNA, the CDR3 is TGTGCCACCAAAGGGGGGGCGCCGGGAGATGGCTACACCTTC. Translating gives CATKGGAPGDGYTF. The chain uses TRBV27 and TRBJ1-2; a possible D gene is TRBD1 (6 bases). This CDR3 spans 14 amino acids. Germline CDR1 MNHEY, CDR2 SMNVEV (reference sequence). The V gene lost 10 bases and the J gene lost 6 bases, with 21 bases spanning the gap.

The genes are TRBV7-9 and TRBJ1-6; the D is unclear. This CDR3 has 13 residues. Trimming cost V 3 bases and J 10 bases, with 10 bases left between them. Germline V gene data show CDR1 as SEHNR and CDR2 as FQNEAQ (reference sequence). This chain's CDR3 is CASSLHQESPLHF. DNA for the CDR3: TGTGCCAGCAGCTTGCATCAGGAATCACCCCTCCACTTT. Filled out from reference TRBV7-9 and TRBJ1-6, the complete variable domain reads DTGVSQNPRHKITKRGQNVTFRCDPISEHNRLYWYRQTLGQGPEFLTYFQNEAQLEKSRLLSDRFSAERPKGSFSTLEIQRTEQGDSAMYLCASSLHQESPLHFGNGTRLTVT.

This clone was recorded a few times. V gene TRBV7-9 combines with J gene TRBJ1-6; 10 nucleotides line up with TRBD1. V was clipped by 5 bases and J by 6 bases; unmatched bases: 7. In germline, CDR1 is SEHNR, CDR2 FQNEAQ (reference sequence). The CDR3 sequence is 16 residues long. The CDR3 spells CASSKSGTGANSPLHF. The CDR3 coding sequence is TGTGCCAGCAGCAAGAGCGGGACAGGGGCTAATTCACCCCTCCACTTT.

The chain employs TRBV9 and TRBJ2-2; 8 bases align to TRBD2. The CDR3 has 16 amino acids. CDR1 and CDR2 from the germline V gene are SGDLS and YYNGEE. The V segment lost 0 bases and the J segment 7 bases; nucleotides outside the gene matches: 8. In nucleotides, the CDR3 is TGTGCCAGCAGCGTAGACGGGAGGGGATGGCTCGGGGAGCTGTTTTTT. Protein: CASSVDGRGWLGELFF. Full variable domain (outside the CDR3, taken from reference TRBV9 and TRBJ2-2): DSGVTQTPKHLITATGQRVTLRCSPRSGDLSVYWYQQSLDQGLQFLIQYYNGEERAKGNILERFSAQQFPDLHSELNLSSLELGDSALYFCASSVDGRGWLGELFFGEGSRLTVL.

The rearrangement uses TRBV6-1 and TRBJ2-3; D is perhaps TRBD1 (6 bases). Germline V gene lookup returns CDR1 MNHNS and CDR2 SASEGT. V lost 0 bases to trimming and J lost 3 bases, with 13 bases between them. CDR3 length: 16 residues. The CDR3 coding sequence is TGTGCCAGCAGTGAAGCCCTGGCAGGGGAGACAGATACGCAGTATTTT. Its translation is CASSEALAGETDTQYF.

On this clone: The junction departs from the called germline gene at one end, perhaps through a read error. This specimen includes other DNA sequences encoding the same CDR3. The chain carries TRBV5-1 and TRBJ2-5; D possibly corresponds to TRBD2 (6 bases). This CDR3 is built from 14 residues. The germline V gene has CDR1 SGHRS and CDR2 YFSETQ. The CDR3 nucleotides read TGCGCCAGTAGCTTGGCGGGGCGGCAAGAGACCCAGTACTTC. It encodes CASSLAGRQETQYF.

The chain joins TRBV6-6 to TRBJ1-4; D perhaps matches TRBD1 (6 bases). Germline CDR1 reads MNHNY; CDR2 reads SVGAGI (reference sequence). This CDR3 region has 15 residues. The ends were cut back, 2 bases at V and 4 bases at J, with 11 bases in the middle. The CDR3 spells CASSYPGADNEKLFF. The CDR3 DNA follows: TGTGCCAGCAGTTACCCAGGGGCCGATAATGAAAAACTGTTTTTT.

V and J are TRBV19 and TRBJ2-2; 7 bases agree with TRBD1. V dropped 4 bases and J dropped 1; count of bases not matched to a gene: 3. The CDR3 covers 15 residues. Looked up from germline, CDR1 is LNHDA and CDR2 is SQIVND (reference sequence). The CDR3 here is CASSTRTGNTGELFF. CDR3 nucleotides: TGTGCCAGTAGTACGCGGACAGGGAACACCGGGGAGCTGTTTTTT.

As regards this clone: Different DNA sequences within this sample yield the same CDR3. The chain recombines TRBV6-5 with TRBJ1-3, with D uncertain. The V end was cut by 6 bases, the J end by 0 bases, with 12 bases between. The length of the CDR3 is 15 residues. CDR1 MNHEY and CDR2 SVGAGI come from the germline V gene. The CDR3: CASRPRPSSGNTIYF. In DNA form, the CDR3 reads TGTGCCAGCAGGCCCAGACCGAGCTCTGGAAACACCATATATTTT.

This clone has just one count. V gene TRBV11-2 combines with J gene TRBJ1-1; D gene uncertain. The CDR3 extends over 14 amino acids. Germline CDR1 reads SGHAT; CDR2 reads FQNNGV. V lost 5 bases and J 5 bases, leaving 15 bases between the germline ends. CDR3 nucleotide sequence: TGTGCCAGCAGCCCAGTCAGAGGGCGAACTGAAGCTTTCTTT. It specifies CASSPVRGRTEAFF. Full variable domain (remainder filled in from reference TRBV11-2 and TRBJ1-1): EAGVAQSPRYKIIEKRQSVAFWCNPISGHATLYWYQQILGQGPKLLIQFQNNGVVDDSQLPKDRFSAERLKGVDSTLKIQPAKLEDSAVYLCASSPVRGRTEAFFGQGTRLTVV.

This clone was counted once. The chain employs TRBV28 and TRBJ1-2; D is unresolved. Trimming took 4 bases from V and 5 from J, leaving 23 bases between them. The CDR3 sequence is 17 residues long. The germline CDR1 and CDR2 sequences are MDHEN and SYDVKM. DNA for the CDR3: TGTGCCAGCAGTTCGGATGGAGAACGCCTGGCTTCATATGGCTACACCTTC. This codes for CASSSDGERLASYGYTF.

DNA for the CDR3: TGTGCCAGCAGCGTGGACAGGGCAGAGACCCAGTACTTC. This gives the protein CASSVDRAETQYF. V usage is TRBV9 and J usage is TRBJ2-5; 8 positions agree with TRBD1. The CDR3 loop spans 13 amino acids. Germline V gene lookup returns CDR1 SGDLS and CDR2 YYNGEE. With 2 bases clipped from V and 4 bases from J, the junction kept 1 base outside the gene matches.

The rearrangement uses TRBV1 and TRBJ1-2. TRBV1 is given as a pseudogene. The CDR3 has 17 amino acids. The CDR3 loop reads CTSSEFRLWRKTYGYTF. CDR3 nucleotide sequence: TGCACCAGCAGCGAGTTCCGTTTGTGGCGAAAGACCTATGGCTACACCTTC.

The chain employs TRBV6-1 and TRBJ1-3, with D uncertain. The CDR3 is 15 amino acids. Germline-derived CDR1 and CDR2 are MNHNS and SASEGT. V lost 0 bases, J lost 8 bases, and 14 bases lay in between. The CDR3 loop reads CASSEAYPFWDTIYF. The CDR3 DNA is TGTGCCAGCAGTGAAGCCTACCCATTTTGGGACACCATATATTTT.

This clone has just a few counts. J is TRBJ1-6 and V is TRBV7-9; 7 bases fit TRBD1. With 5 bases clipped from V and 6 bases from J, the junction kept 4 bases outside the gene matches. CDR1 SEHNR and CDR2 FQNEAQ come from the germline V gene (reference sequence). The CDR3 totals 14 residues. CDR3 amino acids: CASSRGQSNSPLHF. DNA for the CDR3: TGTGCCAGCAGCAGGGGACAGAGTAATTCACCCCTCCACTTT.

The gene calls are TRBV7-2 and TRBJ1-6; no clear D. The CDR3 contains 14 residues. Looked up from germline, CDR1 is SGHTA and CDR2 is FQGNSA. Trimming pared 1 base from V and 8 bases from J, leaving 9 bases between. The CDR3 loop reads CASSLGSSHSPLHF. The CDR3 DNA follows: TGTGCCAGCAGCTTAGGGTCGTCCCATTCACCCCTCCACTTT.